These T cell receptor beta chains were read from a single sample in a study of blood T cell repertoires in COVID-19. Clones were read by immunoSEQ multiplex PCR, and TCRdb kept only the in-frame ones, dropping some. The sample lists roughly 90,000 clones; about 85% were seen once. The sequenced material came from peripheral blood. The source is a woman older than 75 with COVID-19, enrolled during active disease. Both conserved end residues are part of each CDR3.

>TRBV10-1
CASSGSASTDTQYF
>TRBV9
CASSVRSGGLVGTEAFF
>TRBV5-1
CASSPHWEGETQYF
>TRBV7-9
CASSPGTGSYEQYF
>TRBV29-1
CSVLQGWDGYTF
>TRBV6-5
CASAGLPSYEQYF
>TRBV19
CASSISTGGAGKLFF
>TRBV27
CASSDSSGSHNEQFF
>TRBV30
CAWNRPAGGSTNEKLFF
>TRBV10-3
CAIATLPGQGGTEAFF
>TRBV6-1
CASSARRTVPSGQPQHF
>TRBV5-1
CASSGTGGEYGYTF
>TRBV7-9
CASSGNRDSKNIQYF
>TRBV5-4
CASSLWRERPYEQYF
>TRBV10-3
CAISESVQGGGNQPQHF
>TRBV4-2
CASSLGASGTYGYNEQFF
>TRBV7-9
CASSLQGGPQAFF
>TRBV7-3
CASSSRGSTEAFF
>TRBV28
CASETGGYGYTF
>TRBV6-2/TRBV6-3
CASSYSSGAVYGYTF
>TRBV10-2
CASSGITRTGAYEQYF
>TRBV28
CASSLPSGTDTQYF
>TRBV5-4
CASRTSGYNTGELFF
>TRBV19
CASSAARELPSETQYF
>TRBV19
CASSKTTVSYEQYF
>TRBV2
CASRRTSGRRGEQFF
>TRBV18
CASSPRQANTGELFF
>TRBV7-9
CASSRQGAYEQYF
>TRBV7-9
CASSNRSGTRVREQYF
>TRBV7-9
CASSLSRDRGWETQYF
>TRBV28
CASSQDNLKTGELFF
>TRBV7-3
CASSLRASGAGGELFF
>TRBV3-1/TRBV3-2
CASSGHPGLAGGNPYEQYF
>TRBV12-5
CASDPQGGLGYTF
>TRBV7-2
CASSSQETQYF
>TRBV7-2
CASSYFIVYNEQFF
>TRBV23-1
CASSQSTVDRAISYNEQFF
>TRBV3-1/TRBV3-2
CASSQGSLGTVNSPLHF
>TRBV7-9
CASSLSAGSGDEQYF
>TRBV3-1/TRBV3-2
CASSSPGGQYGYTF
>TRBV19
CASSRWDSNEKLFF
>TRBV6-2/TRBV6-3
CASSLRKNTEAFF
>TRBV2
CASRGDSTEAFF
>TRBV19
CASSPKGTSGAQGSYNEQFF
>TRBV3-1/TRBV3-2
CASSQVRETQYF
>TRBV5-1
CASSTGQGRSETQYF
>TRBV7-3
CASSLTGANTEAFF
>TRBV6-1
CASSEAWRDSYEQYF
>TRBV27
CASSLLRIPDTQYF
>TRBV28
CASSLYTGLYGYTF
>TRBV9
CASTTTGEDSPLHF
>TRBV28
CASSLRYAAQYF
>TRBV30
CAWSRPGLQTQYF
>TRBV7-3
CASSLKLAGRNEQFF